This entry concerns a single TCR beta chain. Its antigen is currently unknown. This sample stems from a study of Graves' ophthalmopathy and Graves' hyperthyroidism. Study findings and constraints: Most expanded clonotypes from thyroid (those above 0.001 frequency) were also found in blood.

Hyperthyroidism patients, aged 18 to 65, were newly diagnosed, under 2 months' duration. V gave up 5 bases and J gave up 3 bases; unmatched junction bases: 8. The CDR3 has 16 amino acids. Per germline, CDR1 SEHNR and CDR2 FQNEAQ (reference sequence). TCR beta CDR3 regions were amplified from RNA transcripts. RT-PCR in the first round used HTBI primers; a second-round multiplex PCR followed. TCRdb independently ran MiXCR on the multiplex PCR reads; one entry per CDR3 protein. Here the sample spans around 1.1 million distinct CDR3 sequences, less than 45% being singletons. The source of this sequence is an adult man with Graves' hyperthyroidism. Sequences were obtained from peripheral blood or thyroid tissue (not recorded which). The rearrangement uses TRBV7-9 and TRBJ2-2, with TRBD2 identical over 8 bases. This chain's CDR3 is CASSPPGGVDTGELFF. CDR3 DNA sequence: TGTGCCAGCAGCCCCCCGGGAGGGGTGGACACCGGGGAGCTGTTTTTT.